This TCR beta chain originates from a study of Graves' ophthalmopathy and Graves' hyperthyroidism. Study in general: Ahead of any treatment, peripheral blood was obtained at the initial diagnosis.

The V segment lost 3 bases and the J segment 7 bases; nucleotides outside the gene matches: 5. The CDR3 spans 14 residues. Looked up from germline, CDR1 is MNHEY and CDR2 is SMNVEV (reference sequence). Amplification of the TCR beta CDR3 regions used RNA transcripts (as template). Amplification began with first-round RT-PCR using HTBI primers, then second-round multiplex PCR was performed. MiXCR was run by TCRdb on the multiplex PCR reads, yielding one entry per CDR3 protein. Of 400,000 to 450,000 distinct CDR3 sequences listed, 20% to 25% are singletons. Comments on this clonotype: The antigen is unknown.

Points from the study as a whole: As the model predicted ophthalmopathy progression, it achieved a sensitivity of approximately 65% and a specificity of more than 72%. Among expanded thyroid clonotypes above 0.001 frequency, most also occurred in blood.

Pregnant or lactating patients and those with other autoimmune diseases or uncontrolled infections were excluded. This clonotype was sampled from a woman younger than 35 with stable Graves' hyperthyroidism. Source material: peripheral blood. V usage is TRBV27 and J usage is TRBJ2-2, with TRBD2 matching over 7 bases. The DNA for the CDR3 is TGTGCCAGCAGTTTGAGGCGGGAGCACGGGGAGCTGTTTTTT. Its protein is CASSLRREHGELFF.